These T cell receptor beta chains were read from a single sample in a study of cytomegalovirus exposure and HLA in healthy donors. Profiling relied on immunoSEQ multiplex PCR, and the TCRdb table lists in-frame clones only, not all of them. Among more than 60,000 clones listed, 70% to 85% were seen once. What was sequenced was PBMCs. The receptors were gathered from a man aged 40-49 years in good health and CMV-seropositive. CDR3s leave out the opening cysteine and the closing phenylalanine or tryptophan.

J gene,CDR3 length,V gene,CDR3 protein
TRBJ1-5,12,TRBV27,ASRQGNNNQPQH
TRBJ1-2,13,TRBV28,ASTLAGGRDYGYT
TRBJ2-1,12,TRBV6-5,ASSLSGTYNEQF
TRBJ2-7,14,TRBV5-1,ASSLALAGDSYEQY
TRBJ1-1,12,TRBV5-1,ASSLAPGNTEAF
TRBJ2-2,13,TRBV7-6,ASSGGTGDTGELF
TRBJ2-7,14,TRBV13,ASSQGRLTGAFEQY
TRBJ1-2,16,TRBV27,ASSSTLQGAGGVKGYT
TRBJ2-1,13,TRBV4-2,ASSHDRGTHNEQF
TRBJ2-1,14,TRBV28,ASRTTGTSGLNEQF
TRBJ1-1,13,TRBV5-4,ASSPGQGQGGEAF
TRBJ2-7,12,TRBV29-1,SVEGSRPTYEQY
TRBJ1-4,12,TRBV5-5,ASSFGTVNEKLF
TRBJ2-7,13,TRBV28,ASKGRKAGDGEQY
TRBJ2-5,11,TRBV6-4,AGNGGAGETQY
TRBJ1-4,11,TRBV19,ASTRARGEKLF
TRBJ2-7,13,TRBV6-5,ASSYSPREGYEQY
TRBJ1-1,11,TRBV18,ASSGTIGTEAF
TRBJ2-5,12,TRBV28,ASLPRTGEKTQY
TRBJ2-1,13,TRBV27,ASSWKSGSYNEQF
TRBJ1-3,13,TRBV4-3,ASSQETGSGNTIY
TRBJ2-5,11,TRBV9,ASSVGTEETQY
TRBJ1-4,14,TRBV5-1,ASSLAGTATNEKLF
TRBJ2-7,12,TRBV10-1,ASSEASFGYEQY
TRBJ1-2,16,TRBV7-9,ASTNWGGQGSPSYGYT
TRBJ1-5,11,TRBV30,AWSTGESQPQH
TRBJ1-4,12,TRBV5-1,ASSLGTGEEKLF
TRBJ2-5,14,TRBV5-4,ASSLVAGEDQETQY
TRBJ1-5,12,TRBV29-1,SVKEHHSNQPQH
TRBJ2-5,11,TRBV29-1,SVAGAGQETQY
TRBJ1-1,12,TRBV5-1,ASSLDRQNTEAF
TRBJ2-7,13,TRBV13,ASSLGPGQAYEQY
TRBJ2-7,11,TRBV6-1,ASSENREYEQY
TRBJ1-2,10,TRBV28,ASGTANYGYT
TRBJ2-1,13,TRBV11-3,ASSLDTPSGREQF
TRBJ1-5,14,TRBV15,ATSRAGTDSNQPQH
TRBJ1-1,10,TRBV9,ASSPGDSEAF
TRBJ1-5,15,TRBV4-1,ASSQEPGTGGNQPQH
TRBJ2-3,13,TRBV5-6,ASSLAGGLTDTQY
TRBJ2-2,12,TRBV5-1,ASTTGGWTGELF